Shown below are 32 T cell receptor beta chains from a single sample sequenced in a study of blood T cell repertoires in COVID-19. Sequencing used immunoSEQ multiplex PCR; TCRdb keeps in-frame clones, though not all of them. The repertoire consists of 410,000 or so clones, with 70% to 90% occurring once and the leading ten covering about 1.4%. Sequenced material: peripheral blood. Source of these receptors: a woman aged 40 to 50 with COVID-19, enrolled during active disease.

This clone was counted a few times. CDR3 in amino acids: CASSQGRTGGNTQYF. DNA of the CDR3: TGCGCCAGCAGCCAAGGCCGGACAGGGGGTAATACGCAGTATTTT. The chain carries TRBV4-1 and TRBJ2-3; 10 bases are shared with TRBD1. This CDR3 has 15 amino acids. From germline, CDR1 is MGHRA and CDR2 YSYEKL. Germline trimming cut 1 base from V and 7 bases from J; bases unmatched to any gene: 5.

This clone showed up just once. Other DNA sequences in the sample encode the same CDR3. The chain recombines TRBV9 with TRBJ1-5; D is unclear. CDR3 size: 13 residues. The germline V gene has CDR1 SGDLS and CDR2 YYNGEE. Trimming shortened V by 0 bases and J by 2 bases, and 3 bases separated the two germline ends. The CDR3 sequence: CASSVAGNQPQHF. For the CDR3, the DNA is TGTGCCAGCAGCGTAGCGGGCAATCAGCCCCAGCATTTT.

The rearrangement links TRBV6-5 to TRBJ1-2, with TRBD1 as a possible D gene (6 bases). Germline values: CDR1 MNHEY, CDR2 SVGAGI. The CDR3 is 14 residues long. V lost 4 bases and J 8 bases, leaving 17 bases between the germline ends. DNA for the CDR3: TGTGCCAGCAGTTGGACAGTGAAAAGATGGGGCTACACCTTC. Amino acids: CASSWTVKRWGYTF.

This chain uses TRBV2 with TRBJ1-1; 8 nucleotides match TRBD1. CDR1 is SNHLY and CDR2 is FYNNEI in the germline V gene. Losses at the gene ends were 4 bases for V and 7 bases for J; bases not matched to a gene: 8. This CDR3 has 14 amino acids. The CDR3 loop is CASSVGQGAIEAFF. DNA for the CDR3: TGTGCCAGCAGTGTGGGGCAGGGGGCGATTGAAGCTTTCTTT.

The chain has TRBV7-2 and TRBJ1-3; 8 bases map to TRBD1. This CDR3 has 17 residues. Germline V gene lookup returns CDR1 SGHTA and CDR2 FQGNSA. The trim removed 2 bases at V and 0 bases at J, leaving 6 bases unmatched. The CDR3 nucleotides read TGTGCCAGCAGCTTATATCAGGGGGCTGGCTCTGGAAACACCATATATTTT. Its translation is CASSLYQGAGSGNTIYF.

The V call is TRBV3-1 (or the pseudogene TRBV3-2), the J call TRBJ1-4; 12 nucleotides line up with TRBD1. The V segment lost 4 bases and the J segment 0 bases; nucleotides outside the gene matches: 6. The CDR3 is made up of 18 amino acids. Germline CDR1 LGHDT, CDR2 YNNKEL (reference sequence). CDR3 DNA: TGTGCCAGCAGCCGTGGGACAGGGGGCGGAGCAACTAATGAAAAACTGTTTTTT. This codes for CASSRGTGGGATNEKLFF.

The chain employs TRBV6-2 or TRBV6-3 and TRBJ2-3, with D perhaps TRBD2 (5 bases). The CDR3 has 15 residues. V was cut by 5 bases and J by 3 bases, with 15 bases left in between. Germline V gene data show CDR1 as MNHEY and CDR2 as SVGEGT. The CDR3 protein is CASSPRPGRTDTQYF. DNA for the CDR3: TGTGCCAGCAGTCCCCGACCGGGGAGAACAGATACGCAGTATTTT.

V and J are TRBV24-1 and TRBJ2-5; D is ambiguous. The length of the CDR3 is 15 residues. The germline V and J ends were trimmed by 0 bases and 0 bases, with 7 bases remaining between them. Per the germline V gene, CDR1 is KGHDR and CDR2 is SFDVKD. CDR3 in amino acids: CATSDLFRNQETQYF. CDR3 in DNA: TGTGCCACCAGTGATTTGTTCCGTAACCAAGAGACCCAGTACTTC.

V and J are TRBV19 and TRBJ1-4, with 8 bases that match TRBD1. Germline assignment: CDR1 LNHDA and CDR2 SQIVND (reference sequence). V lost 6 bases and J lost 7; bases outside the gene matches: 10. The CDR3 runs 15 residues. CDR3 amino acids: CASRTQGGMAEKLFF. CDR3 sequence (DNA): TGTGCCAGTAGGACACAGGGGGGAATGGCTGAAAAACTGTTTTTT.

This rearrangement joins TRBV27 to TRBJ1-5; D is unresolved. The V and J ends lost 6 bases and 0 bases respectively, with 12 bases between them. Germline CDR1 reads MNHEY; CDR2 reads SMNVEV (reference sequence). CDR3 length: 15 residues. The CDR3 DNA reads TGTGCCAGCAGATCCCTCGTTTATAGCAATCAGCCCCAGCATTTT. Residues: CASRSLVYSNQPQHF.

The chain is built from TRBV15 and TRBJ1-6, with D perhaps TRBD1 (6 bases). Trimming took off 8 bases at V and 3 bases at J, with 14 bases between the two ends. The CDR3 totals 15 residues. In germline, CDR1 is LNHNV, CDR2 YYDKDF (reference sequence). As DNA, the CDR3 is TGTGCCACCGAACCTGGGGGCATCTATAATTCACCCCTCCACTTT. It translates to CATEPGGIYNSPLHF.

The chain uses TRBV7-9 and TRBJ2-7; 10 nucleotides agree with TRBD2. Trimming removed 5 bases from V and 1 base from J; junction bases left unmatched: 5. This CDR3 comprises 15 residues. The germline V gene has CDR1 SEHNR and CDR2 FQNEAQ (reference sequence). The CDR3 spells CASSPRTSGSYEQYF. CDR3 bases: TGTGCCAGCAGCCCTCGGACTAGCGGTTCCTACGAGCAGTACTTC.

The V and J genes are TRBV6-5 and TRBJ2-7; TRBD1 matches at 7 bases. CDR3 length: 14 amino acids. CDR1 MNHEY and CDR2 SVGAGI come from the germline V gene. The junction had 10 bases not matched to a gene; V was cut back by 7 bases and J by 4 bases. CDR3 in amino acids: CASKQTGNWYEQYF. The CDR3 bases are TGTGCCAGCAAGCAGACAGGGAATTGGTACGAGCAGTACTTC.

V and J are TRBV5-1 and TRBJ2-1; 9 bases align to TRBD2. The CDR3 runs to 15 residues. The V gene's germline CDR1 is SGHRS and CDR2 YFSETQ. V dropped 1 base and J dropped 3; count of bases not matched to a gene: 2. CDR3 sequence: CASSLISGSYNEQFF. DNA of the CDR3: TGCGCCAGCAGCTTGATTAGCGGGAGCTACAATGAGCAGTTCTTC.

The CDR3 sequence: CASSPDPRDRGYHTEAFF. The CDR3 bases are TGTGCCAGCAGTCCCGACCCCCGGGACAGGGGATACCACACTGAAGCTTTCTTT. V is TRBV28 and J is TRBJ1-1; the match to TRBD1 covers 10 bases. V was pared by 5 bases and J by 3 bases, with 15 bases of the junction left unmatched. There are 18 residues in the CDR3. The V gene's germline CDR1 is MDHEN and CDR2 SYDVKM.

This chain connects TRBV3-1 (or the pseudogene TRBV3-2) to TRBJ1-4, with 8 bases that match TRBD1. Per the germline V gene, CDR1 is LGHDT and CDR2 is YNNKEL (reference sequence). V lost 4 bases, J lost 5 bases, and 6 bases stayed unmatched. CDR3 length equals 15 residues. The chain's CDR3 is CASSLTGTGNEKLFF. The CDR3 DNA is TGTGCCAGCAGCCTGACCGGGACAGGCAATGAAAAACTGTTTTTT.

This clone was found once. V and J are TRBV12-5 and TRBJ1-1; D perhaps matches TRBD1 (6 bases). Germline loops: CDR1 LGHNT, CDR2 FRNRAP. CDR3 length equals 16 residues. The V end lost 2 bases, the J end lost 3 bases, and 16 bases lay between the germline ends. The CDR3 region is CASGLHLGQNYTEAFF. CDR3 DNA sequence: TGTGCTAGTGGTTTGCATCTAGGACAGAACTACACTGAAGCTTTCTTT.

This sequence joins TRBV27 and TRBJ2-2, with 8 bases fitting TRBD1. Germline assignment: CDR1 MNHEY and CDR2 SMNVEV (reference sequence). With V trimmed by 1 base and J by 6 bases, 4 bases remained unmatched. The CDR3 spans 15 residues. CDR3 in amino acids: CASSLYRGYPGELFF. The CDR3, as DNA: TGTGCCAGCAGTTTATACAGGGGGTACCCCGGGGAGCTGTTTTTT.

The chain joins TRBV19 to TRBJ1-2; TRBD1 agrees at 8 bases. Germline lookup yields CDR1 LNHDA and CDR2 SQIVND (reference sequence). The V segment lost 3 bases and the J segment 4 bases; nucleotides outside the gene matches: 7. The CDR3 sequence is 15 residues long. The CDR3 DNA reads TGTGCCAGTAGTATGGACAGGGAAGGAGGCTATGGCTACACCTTC. Translated: CASSMDREGGYGYTF.

The chain links TRBV10-3 to TRBJ1-1, with TRBD1 matching over 12 bases. After removal of 6 bases from V and 0 bases from J, the junction contained 2 bases not matched to a gene. This CDR3 region has 15 residues. CDR1 is ENHRY and CDR2 is SYGVKD in the germline V gene. In nucleotides, the CDR3 is TGTGCCATCAGAGGGACAGGGGGCTTGAACACTGAAGCTTTCTTT. Its protein product is CAIRGTGGLNTEAFF.

The gene calls are TRBV28 and TRBJ2-1; 7 nucleotides line up with TRBD1. With 7 bases clipped from V and 3 bases from J, the junction kept 9 bases outside the gene matches. Germline V gene lookup returns CDR1 MDHEN and CDR2 SYDVKM. The CDR3 has 15 amino acids. The CDR3 spells CASNLRGRYYNEQFF. CDR3 DNA sequence: TGTGCCAGCAACCTAAGGGGGCGGTACTACAATGAGCAGTTCTTC. Full variable domain (missing parts from reference TRBV28 and TRBJ2-1): DVKVTQSSRYLVKRTGEKVFLECVQDMDHENMFWYRQDPGLGLRLIYFSYDVKMKEKGDIPEGYSVSREKKERFSLILESASTNQTSMYLCASNLRGRYYNEQFFGPGTRLTVL.

This clone was picked up one time. The chain recombines TRBV10-3 with TRBJ1-6; 8 nucleotides match TRBD1. Germline V gene sequence: CDR1 ENHRY, CDR2 SYGVKD. The CDR3 spans 14 residues. V dropped 7 bases and J dropped 7; count of bases not matched to a gene: 6. The CDR3, as DNA: TGTGCCATCACTAATGGACAGGGAAATTCACCCCTCCACTTT. It codes for CAITNGQGNSPLHF.

The chain recombines TRBV6-5 with TRBJ2-2, with 7 bases aligning to TRBD1. The germline V gene encodes CDR1 MNHEY and CDR2 SVGAGI. The CDR3 runs to 14 residues. Unmatched junction bases numbered 7, after V lost 6 bases and J lost 6 bases. Here the CDR3 DNA reads TGTGCCAGCAGAAGACAGGGTGGGGCCGGGGAGCTGTTTTTT. Translation gives CASRRQGGAGELFF.

As for this clone: This specimen includes other DNA sequences encoding the same CDR3. The rearrangement links TRBV27 to TRBJ2-1; D is undetermined. V was shortened by 3 bases and J by 0 bases, with 3 bases between the two germline ends. CDR1 and CDR2 from the germline V gene are MNHEY and SMNVEV (reference sequence). This CDR3 is 13 amino acids long. In DNA, the CDR3 is TGTGCCAGCAGTTTCCTCTCCTACAATGAGCAGTTCTTC. It is translated as CASSFLSYNEQFF.

CDR3 coding DNA: TGTGCCAGCTCCTCTAACGACAATGAGCAGTTCTTC. Residues: CASSSNDNEQFF. The V gene is TRBV9, the J gene TRBJ2-1, with D hard to call. This CDR3 has 12 amino acids. The ends were cut back, 7 bases at V and 5 bases at J, with 10 bases in the middle. Germline V CDR1 and CDR2: SGDLS, YYNGEE. Looking up the rest from reference TRBV9 and TRBJ2-1 gives the full variable domain: DSGVTQTPKHLITATGQRVTLRCSPRSGDLSVYWYQQSLDQGLQFLIQYYNGEERAKGNILERFSAQQFPDLHSELNLSSLELGDSALYFCASSSNDNEQFFGPGTRLTVL.

The genes are TRBV28 and TRBJ1-4; 9 bases align to TRBD1. Germline CDR1 is MDHEN and CDR2 is SYDVKM. CDR3 length equals 16 residues. V lost 4 bases and J lost 4; bases outside the gene matches: 7. CDR3 sequence reads: CASSSLGTGINEKLFF. In DNA form, the CDR3 reads TGTGCCAGCAGTTCCCTCGGGACAGGGATTAATGAAAAACTGTTTTTT.

The chain recombines TRBV5-1 with TRBJ2-3; 8 bases map to TRBD1. Per germline, CDR1 SGHRS and CDR2 YFSETQ. The CDR3 has 18 residues. The trim removed 4 bases at V and 2 bases at J, leaving 15 bases unmatched. For the CDR3, the DNA is TGCGCCAGCAGCATCGCACGGGGACAGGCGCCGTTCACAGATACGCAGTATTTT. Its translation: CASSIARGQAPFTDTQYF.

The rearrangement links TRBV19 to TRBJ1-2; a possible D gene is TRBD1 (5 bases). This CDR3 spans 14 amino acids. From germline, CDR1 is LNHDA and CDR2 SQIVND (reference sequence). Trimming removed 4 bases from V and 4 bases from J, with 13 bases in between. DNA of the CDR3: TGTGCCAGTAGTACGGACGGTAGGGGCTATGGCTACACCTTC. It specifies CASSTDGRGYGYTF.

The chain carries TRBV5-8 and TRBJ2-1; 7 nucleotides agree with TRBD2. Germline values: CDR1 SGHTS, CDR2 YDEGEE. J lost 3 bases, V lost 1 base, and 7 bases had no gene match. This CDR3 has 16 residues. The CDR3: CASSLYRGSIYNEQFF. The DNA of the CDR3 is TGTGCCAGCAGCTTGTATCGCGGGAGTATCTACAATGAGCAGTTCTTC.

The gene calls are TRBV7-9 and TRBJ1-1; a weak D match, TRBD1 (5 bases). V was shortened by 6 bases and J by 3 bases, with 17 bases between the two germline ends. Germline-derived CDR1 and CDR2 are SEHNR and FQNEAQ (reference sequence). CDR3 size: 15 residues. CDR3 coding DNA: TGTGCCAGCAGGGATAGGGGACGGGGGGACACTGAAGCTTTCTTT. This codes for CASRDRGRGDTEAFF.

The chain employs TRBV28 and TRBJ1-6, with 10 bases matching TRBD1. Germline assignment: CDR1 MDHEN and CDR2 SYDVKM. The CDR3 sequence is 17 residues long. J was trimmed by 9 bases and V by 2 bases; bases with no gene match: 10. CDR3 loop: CASSLPGQGFPSSPLHF. CDR3 DNA: TGTGCCAGCAGTTTACCGGGACAGGGGTTCCCTTCTTCACCCCTCCACTTT.

This chain's CDR3 is CASGSGFLEQGAYEQYF. CDR3 DNA: TGTGCTAGTGGTAGTGGGTTCTTAGAACAGGGGGCCTACGAGCAGTACTTC. The chain combines TRBV12-5 with TRBJ2-7, with TRBD1 matching over 8 bases. The CDR3 is 17 amino acids. The germline V gene encodes CDR1 LGHNT and CDR2 FRNRAP. V shed 5 bases and J 2 bases; nucleotides not matched to a gene: 14.